What follows are 5 T cell receptor beta chains derived from one specimen sequenced in a study of blood T cell repertoires in COVID-19. The table came from immunoSEQ multiplex PCR; TCRdb's copy has only in-frame clones and leaves some out. The sample includes around 300,000 clones, 75% to 90% of them seen just once. The sample consisted of peripheral blood. These receptors all come from a woman in her seventies with COVID-19, enrolled during active disease.

This clone was detected many times. This chain connects TRBV19 to TRBJ2-7; D not resolved. Germline CDR1 and CDR2: LNHDA and SQIVND (reference sequence). V dropped 3 bases and J dropped 0 bases, with 6 bases sitting between them. The CDR3 extends over 13 amino acids. The CDR3 nucleotides read TGTGCCAGTAGTATTACAGACTCCTACGAGCAGTACTTC. It yields the protein CASSITDSYEQYF.

V is TRBV13 and J is TRBJ2-5; 9 nucleotides align to TRBD1. V was pared by 5 bases and J by 3 bases, with 7 bases of the junction left unmatched. CDR1 and CDR2 from the germline V gene are PRHDT and FYEKMQ (reference sequence). This CDR3 spans 15 amino acids. This chain's CDR3 is CASSTWTGVKETQYF. The CDR3, as DNA: TGTGCCAGCAGCACTTGGACAGGGGTGAAAGAGACCCAGTACTTC.

This rearrangement joins TRBV5-1 to TRBJ2-1; D unclear. Trimming shortened V by 6 bases and J by 0 bases, and 10 bases separated the two germline ends. Germline CDR1 is SGHRS and CDR2 is YFSETQ. CDR3 length equals 14 residues. CDR3 bases: TGCGCCAGCACCCCCAGAGGCTCCTACAATGAGCAGTTCTTC. Residues: CASTPRGSYNEQFF.

This rearrangement joins TRBV2 to TRBJ1-1; perhaps TRBD1 as D (6 bases). From germline, CDR1 is SNHLY and CDR2 FYNNEI. This CDR3 has 14 amino acids. V was cut by 6 bases and J by 1 base, with 12 bases left in between. In DNA form, the CDR3 reads TGTGCCAGCAGAGCCGGGACATCGAACACTGAAGCTTTCTTT. It is translated as CASRAGTSNTEAFF.

The J gene is TRBJ2-1, the V gene TRBV13, with TRBD1 matching over 12 bases. The CDR3 has 15 amino acids. In germline, CDR1 is PRHDT, CDR2 FYEKMQ (reference sequence). The V and J ends lost 5 bases and 6 bases, in that order; junction bases with no gene match: 5. The CDR3 DNA reads TGTGCCAGCAGCCAAGGGACAGGGGGCCGCAATGAGCAGTTCTTC. As protein: CASSQGTGGRNEQFF. Full variable domain (remainder filled in from reference TRBV13 and TRBJ2-1): AAGVIQSPRHLIKEKRETATLKCYPIPRHDTVYWYQQGPGQDPQFLISFYEKMQSDKGSIPDRFSAQQFSDYHSELNMSSLELGDSALYFCASSQGTGGRNEQFFGPGTRLTVL.